This T cell receptor beta chain is drawn from a study of T cells in Graves' hyperthyroidism and ophthalmopathy. CDR1 and CDR2 from the germline V gene are DFQATT and SNEGSKA (reference sequence). Germline trimming cut 6 bases from V and 3 bases from J; bases unmatched to any gene: 16. This CDR3 is built from 17 residues. TCR beta CDR3 regions were amplified from RNA. HTBI primers drove first-round RT-PCR of the TCR CDR3. TCRdb reprocessed the multiplex PCR reads via MiXCR and lists one record per CDR3 protein. The top ten hold around a quarter of the sample, which has 400,000 to 600,000 distinct CDR3 sequences, 20% seen once.

The rearrangement joins TRBV20-1 to TRBJ1-1; 10 positions match TRBD1. The receptor was isolated from a man younger than 35 with Graves' hyperthyroidism. The sample taken for sequencing was blood. CDR3 DNA: TGCAGTGCCCCGTCAGGCAGGACAGGGGGTTGGTACACTGAAGCTTTCTTT. It encodes CSAPSGRTGGWYTEAFF.